This T cell receptor beta chain was recorded in a study of patients and donors after allogeneic stem cell transplantation. This clonotype was observed a handful of times. The CDR3 contains 12 residues. Germline-derived CDR1 and CDR2 are SEHNR and FQNEAQ (reference sequence). Deletions cut 11 bases from V and 3 bases from J, with 11 bases between. TCRdb independently ran MiXCR on the RT-PCR reads; one entry per CDR3 protein. The table lists 150,000 to 200,000 distinct CDR3 sequences, 30% of them singletons. V and J are TRBV7-9 and TRBJ1-3, with D uncertain. Input material: blood, either unsorted or a sorted T cell fraction (not recorded which). The TCR sequence derives from a human donor who was either an allogeneic HSCT recipient or a stem cell or donor lymphocyte infusion donor (not recorded which). It is not recorded whose cells these are; they may come from a transplant donor. CDR3 DNA: TGTGCCCTAACGGGGATTGGAAACACCATATATTTT. Its translation: CALTGIGNTIYF. The complete variable domain, with remaining parts taken from reference TRBV7-9 and TRBJ1-3, reads DTGVSQNPRHKITKRGQNVTFRCDPISEHNRLYWYRQTLGQGPEFLTYFQNEAQLEKSRLLSDRFSAERPKGSFSTLEIQRTEQGDSAMYLCALTGIGNTIYFGEGSWLTVV.